The 20 T cell receptor beta chains given below trace back to one sample, sequenced in a study of PD-1 blockade in classical Hodgkin lymphoma. The protocol was immunoSEQ multiplex PCR, while the TCRdb copy is restricted to in-frame clones and leaves out a portion. The table has tens of thousands of clones, about 92% seen once. Each patient experienced a relapse that followed autologous stem cell transplantation, and brentuximab vedotin exposure varied. Sequencing used peripheral blood mononuclear cells (PBMCs), obtained at baseline. Receptor source: a human donor with classical Hodgkin lymphoma.

The rearrangement links TRBV14 to TRBJ2-3; the D call may be TRBD1 or TRBD2 (5 bases each). CDR1 SGHDN and CDR2 FVKESK come from the germline V gene. V gave up 3 bases and J gave up 5 bases, with 12 bases separating them. The CDR3 has 14 residues. The CDR3 DNA is TGTGCCAGCAGCCAGGGGGTCTGGGTAGATACGCAGTATTTT. This translates into CASSQGVWVDTQYF.

The chain carries TRBV30 and TRBJ2-3; D gene unclear. The CDR3 contains 12 residues. Deletions cut 0 bases from V and 2 bases from J, with 3 bases between. Germline CDR1 reads GTSNPN; CDR2 reads SVGIG (reference sequence). The CDR3 DNA follows: TGTGCCTGGAGTGTAGACACAGATACGCAGTATTTT. It encodes CAWSVDTDTQYF.

The gene calls are TRBV6-5 and TRBJ2-7; D is possibly TRBD2 (6 bases). CDR3 size: 12 residues. The germline gives CDR1 MNHEY, CDR2 SVGAGI. V gave up 6 bases and J gave up 4 bases, with 10 bases separating them. The chain's CDR3 is CASSLSGYEQYF. The CDR3, as DNA: TGTGCCAGCAGCCTTAGCGGTTACGAGCAGTACTTC.

CDR3 coding DNA: TGTGCCAGCAGCTTACCGAGCGGCGAGACTAGCGGGGCCTACGAGCAGTACTTC. It yields the protein CASSLPSGETSGAYEQYF. The chain couples TRBV11-2 to TRBJ2-7; 11 bases fit TRBD2. Unmatched junction bases numbered 11, after V lost 2 bases and J lost 2 bases. Germline loops: CDR1 SGHAT, CDR2 FQNNGV. The CDR3 runs 18 residues.

The chain couples TRBV6-6 to TRBJ2-1; 8 nucleotides line up with TRBD2. The germline CDR1 and CDR2 sequences are MNHNY and SVGAGI (reference sequence). The CDR3 extends over 15 amino acids. Trimming removed 6 bases from V and 9 bases from J; junction bases left unmatched: 13. The CDR3 bases are TGTGCCAGCAGCCAACTAGCGGTAGTAAGTGGTGAGCAGTTCTTC. Translated: CASSQLAVVSGEQFF.

The chain couples TRBV6-1 to TRBJ1-2; the match to TRBD1 covers 7 bases. The length of the CDR3 is 14 residues. Germline V gene lookup returns CDR1 MNHNS and CDR2 SASEGT. V trimming: 5 bases; J trimming: 5 bases; junction bases outside the gene matches: 8. The CDR3 sequence is CASSLRDRTYGYTF. In DNA, the CDR3 is TGTGCCAGCAGTCTCCGGGACAGAACTTATGGCTACACCTTC.

The rearrangement links TRBV9 to TRBJ2-1; D is ambiguous. This CDR3 contains 14 residues. The germline V gene has CDR1 SGDLS and CDR2 YYNGEE. V was pared by 9 bases and J by 0 bases, with 13 bases between. This CDR3 is CATPINSSYNEQFF. The CDR3 DNA is TGTGCCACCCCAATAAATAGCTCCTACAATGAGCAGTTCTTC.

This clone was found a few times. The chain links TRBV21-1 to TRBJ1-5. TRBV21-1 has pseudogene status. This CDR3 has 15 residues. CDR3 DNA sequence: TGTGCCAGCAGCAAAGCGGCAGGGGGGGATCAGCCCCAGCATTTT. Translated, it gives CASSKAAGGDQPQHF.

The chain is built from TRBV27 and TRBJ2-1; TRBD2 agrees at 13 bases. This CDR3 contains 15 residues. J was trimmed by 11 bases and V by 7 bases; bases with no gene match: 11. Germline CDR1 reads MNHEY; CDR2 reads SMNVEV (reference sequence). The CDR3 region is CASNPGTSGIVKQFF. The DNA of the CDR3 is TGTGCCAGCAACCCGGGGACTAGCGGGATCGTAAAGCAGTTCTTC.

This chain links TRBV15 with TRBJ2-3; tentative D call: TRBD2 (6 bases). CDR1 and CDR2 (germline): LNHNV, YYDKDF (reference sequence). The V and J ends lost 1 base and 2 bases respectively, with 10 bases between them. CDR3 length: 15 residues. DNA for the CDR3: TGTGCCACCAGCAGAGTGACTAGTATCACAGATACGCAGTATTTT. Protein product: CATSRVTSITDTQYF. Full variable domain (missing parts from reference TRBV15 and TRBJ2-3): DAMVIQNPRYQVTQFGKPVTLSCSQTLNHNVMYWYQQKSSQAPKLLFHYYDKDFNNEADTPDNFQSRRPNTSFCFLDIRSPGLGDTAMYLCATSRVTSITDTQYFGPGTRLTVL.

This chain joins TRBV27 and TRBJ2-2, with 11 nucleotides matching TRBD2. The CDR3 is made up of 17 amino acids. The V and J ends lost 6 bases and 6 bases, in that order; junction bases with no gene match: 12. Per the germline V gene, CDR1 is MNHEY and CDR2 is SMNVEV (reference sequence). CDR3 in DNA: TGTGCCAGCAGCCATCCCGGACTAGCGGGTGGCTCCGGGGAGCTGTTTTTT. Translating gives CASSHPGLAGGSGELFF.

The V call is TRBV5-8, the J call TRBJ1-6; D may be TRBD1 (5 bases). This CDR3 spans 12 amino acids. Germline CDR1 and CDR2: SGHTS and YDEGEE. The ends were cut back, 1 base at V and 9 bases at J, with 5 bases in the middle. This chain's CDR3 is CASSLRGSPLHF. CDR3 coding DNA: TGTGCCAGCAGCTTGAGGGGTTCACCCCTCCACTTT. The whole variable domain, remainder taken from reference TRBV5-8 and TRBJ1-6, is EAGVTQSPTHLIKTRGQQATLRCSPISGHTSVYWYQQALGLGLQFLLWYDEGEERNRGNFPPRFSGRQFPNYSSELNVNALELEDSALYLCASSLRGSPLHFGNGTRLTVT.

The V gene is TRBV10-3, the J gene TRBJ1-6; perhaps TRBD1 as D (5 bases). Trimming removed 0 bases at V and 9 bases at J, with 12 bases between. Germline V gene lookup returns CDR1 ENHRY and CDR2 SYGVKD. The CDR3 spans 15 residues. The CDR3 here is CAISESGQGGSPLHF. In nucleotides, the CDR3 is TGTGCCATCAGTGAGTCGGGGCAGGGAGGTTCACCCCTCCACTTT.

The rearrangement uses TRBV13 and TRBJ2-1; 11 bases align to TRBD2. The V gene end was trimmed by 5 bases and the J gene end by 9 bases; junction bases not matched to a gene: 12. CDR1 PRHDT and CDR2 FYEKMQ come from the germline V gene (reference sequence). This CDR3 contains 16 residues. The CDR3 spells CASSPQLAGVSGEQFF. CDR3 coding DNA: TGTGCCAGCAGCCCCCAACTAGCGGGAGTATCGGGTGAGCAGTTCTTC.

The chain carries TRBV29-1 and TRBJ2-3, with 11 bases matching TRBD2. Per the germline V gene, CDR1 is SQVTM and CDR2 is ANQGSEA. CDR3 size: 13 residues. V shed 7 bases and J 5 bases; nucleotides not matched to a gene: 5. CDR3 coding DNA: TGCAGCGCGACTAGCGGGACCAAAGATACGCAGTATTTT. It encodes CSATSGTKDTQYF.

The chain has TRBV2 and TRBJ1-2; D is possibly TRBD1 (5 bases). V lost 7 bases and J 1 base, leaving 13 bases between the germline ends. This CDR3 is built from 14 residues. From germline, CDR1 is SNHLY and CDR2 FYNNEI. The CDR3 protein is CASKVGTVNYGYTF. DNA for the CDR3: TGTGCCAGCAAAGTAGGGACTGTTAACTATGGCTACACCTTC.

This chain joins TRBV12-5 and TRBJ2-2; D possibly corresponds to TRBD2 (6 bases). V lost 3 bases and J 0 bases, leaving 11 bases between the germline ends. CDR3 length: 16 residues. Germline V gene data show CDR1 as LGHNT and CDR2 as FRNRAP. CDR3 nucleotide sequence: TGTGCTAGTGGTTTCGCTGCGGGACCGAACACCGGGGAGCTGTTTTTT. Translated: CASGFAAGPNTGELFF.

In its sample, this clone was seen once. The chain is built from TRBV5-6 and TRBJ2-7; D perhaps matches TRBD2 (6 bases). Deletions cut 4 bases from V and 6 bases from J, with 11 bases between. The germline V gene has CDR1 SGHDT and CDR2 YYEEEE. The CDR3 has 12 residues. CDR3 loop: CASSEMGGEQYF. As DNA, the CDR3 is TGTGCCAGCAGCGAAATGGGGGGCGAGCAGTACTTC.

V gene TRBV28 combines with J gene TRBJ1-5; 8 positions agree with TRBD1. The germline CDR1 and CDR2 sequences are MDHEN and SYDVKM. This CDR3 is built from 17 residues. The trim removed 8 bases at V and 1 base at J, leaving 13 bases unmatched. The CDR3 nucleotides read TGTGCCAGCCTCCGCGCACGACGGGACAGGAGCAATCAGCCCCAGCATTTT. Its protein is CASLRARRDRSNQPQHF.

The V and J genes are TRBV6-5 and TRBJ1-5; no definite D call. The V end lost 8 bases, the J end lost 4 bases, and 12 bases lay between the germline ends. This CDR3 comprises 13 residues. Germline values: CDR1 MNHEY, CDR2 SVGAGI. CDR3 sequence: CASGEGINQPQHF. CDR3 bases: TGTGCCAGCGGGGAAGGGATTAATCAGCCCCAGCATTTT.